This entry lists 17 T cell receptor beta chains sequenced from one sample in a study of T cell repertoires in cytomegalovirus infection. No antigen has been identified for these receptors. TCRdb itself ran the reads through MiXCR, one entry per CDR3 protein. This sample has about 770,000 distinct CDR3 sequences, with 25% to 35% found just once. Source: cultured CD8+ T cells from PBMCs, taken from culture after CMV antigen stimulation. All receptors derive from a human donor in good health (CMV status not recorded). Some clones in this sample may be carry-over from other donors' samples.

There are a few counts of this clonotype. This rearrangement joins TRBV7-3 to TRBJ1-1; possible D gene TRBD1, 6 bases. Germline loops: CDR1 SGHTA, CDR2 FQGTGA. V was clipped by 3 bases and J by 2 bases, with 10 bases between them. The CDR3 is made up of 14 amino acids. CDR3 amino acids: CASSFGQINTEAFF. The CDR3 DNA reads as TGTGCCAGCAGCTTCGGACAGATAAACACTGAAGCTTTCTTT. The whole variable domain, filled in from reference TRBV7-3 and TRBJ1-1, reads GAGVSQTPSNKVTEKGKYVELRCDPISGHTALYWYRQSLGQGPEFLIYFQGTGAADDSGLPNDRFFAVRPEGSVSTLKIQRTERGDSAVYLCASSFGQINTEAFFGQGTRLTVV.

This clonotype was found many times. For the CDR3, the DNA is TGTGCCAGCAGCTTGTTAGCGGGGGGGTTAGAATACAATGAGCAGTTCTTC. It translates to CASSLLAGGLEYNEQFF. This chain uses TRBV7-6 with TRBJ2-1; 11 bases are a match to TRBD2. CDR1 SGHVS and CDR2 FNYEAQ come from the germline V gene. The V gene end was trimmed by 3 bases and the J gene end by 4 bases; junction bases not matched to a gene: 8. The CDR3 contains 17 residues.

The chain combines TRBV13 with TRBJ2-7; tentatively, D is TRBD2 (6 bases). Germline CDR1 PRHDT, CDR2 FYEKMQ (reference sequence). The CDR3 extends over 14 amino acids. The V end was cut by 5 bases, the J end by 7 bases, with 18 bases between. The CDR3 reads CASSPSEAGLEQYF. The DNA of the CDR3 is TGTGCCAGCAGCCCCTCGGAGGCGGGGCTTGAGCAGTACTTC.

This clonotype showed up just a few times. The chain combines TRBV2 with TRBJ1-2, with D possibly being TRBD1 (6 bases). Germline values: CDR1 SNHLY, CDR2 FYNNEI. The V end was cut by 7 bases, the J end by 8 bases, with 17 bases between. The CDR3 is made up of 13 amino acids. CDR3 residues: CASMGGARRGYTF. The DNA for the CDR3 is TGTGCCAGCATGGGGGGGGCGCGGAGAGGCTACACCTTC.

The rearrangement uses TRBV5-6 and TRBJ2-2; 8 positions match TRBD1. CDR3 length: 18 residues. J was trimmed by 2 bases and V by 5 bases; bases with no gene match: 14. Per germline, CDR1 SGHDT and CDR2 YYEEEE. The CDR3 DNA reads TGTGCCAGCAGTCAGTCGAGGGGACAGGTCCTCAACACCGGGGAGCTGTTTTTT. This translates into CASSQSRGQVLNTGELFF.

This clonotype was seen only a few times. The chain recombines TRBV6-2 or TRBV6-3 with TRBJ2-7; possibly TRBD1 for D (6 bases). Trimming removed 0 bases at V and 3 bases at J, with 12 bases between. There are 15 residues in the CDR3. Germline CDR1 and CDR2: MNHEY and SVGEGT. The DNA for the CDR3 is TGTGCCAGCAGTTACTCGACAGGTTCGAGCTACGAGCAGTACGTC. It translates to CASSYSTGSSYEQYV.

CDR3: CASSPARGQETQYF. As DNA, the CDR3 is TGTGCCAGCAGCCCCGCAAGGGGGCAGGAGACCCAGTACTTC. The rearrangement links TRBV7-9 to TRBJ2-5; 7 positions agree with TRBD1. Germline assignment: CDR1 SEHNR and CDR2 FQNEAQ (reference sequence). This CDR3 has 14 amino acids. The ends lost 5 bases at V and 5 bases at J; junction bases unmatched: 8.

Ten or more counts support this clonotype. The rearrangement links TRBV12-3 or TRBV12-4 to TRBJ1-2; a weak D match, TRBD1 (6 bases). This CDR3 is 18 amino acids long. Between the trimmed V and J ends, which lost 8 bases and 8 bases, there was a span of 33 bases. Written as DNA, the CDR3 is TGTGCCAGCGCGCTCTCAGGGGACCCGGTGGGGATTATGTCGGGCTACACCTTC. Residues: CASALSGDPVGIMSGYTF.

The table lists this clonotype with a few counts. The genes are TRBV9 and TRBJ1-1; D call uncertain. The germline V gene has CDR1 SGDLS and CDR2 YYNGEE. The ends were cut back, 0 bases at V and 6 bases at J, with 18 bases in the middle. The CDR3 length is 16 residues. CDR3 DNA sequence: TGTGCCAGCAGCGTAGGGTCTGAGGCCCCCTGGGCTGAAGCTTTCTTT. This translates into CASSVGSEAPWAEAFF.

This chain connects TRBV7-9 to TRBJ1-1; D is perhaps TRBD1 (6 bases). Trimming took 8 bases from V and 5 from J, leaving 24 bases between them. The CDR3 length is 16 residues. Germline CDR1 is SEHNR and CDR2 is FQNEAQ (reference sequence). CDR3: CASSRAGEVGRTEAFF. Here the CDR3 DNA reads TGTGCCAGCTCCAGGGCAGGGGAGGTTGGGAGGACTGAAGCTTTCTTT.

The chain has TRBV27 and TRBJ2-1, with TRBD2 matching 12 bases. CDR1 is MNHEY and CDR2 is SMNVEV in the germline V gene (reference sequence). Trimming took 4 bases from V and 7 from J; bases not matched to a gene: 8. This CDR3 spans 16 amino acids. In nucleotides, the CDR3 is TGTGCCAGCAGTTCGTCTAGCGGGGGGGCAAAGAATGAGCAGTTCTTC. It yields the protein CASSSSSGGAKNEQFF.

This clonotype was seen more than once but under ten times. The rearrangement uses TRBV7-6 and TRBJ1-1, with no clear D. The CDR3 has 17 residues. CDR1 and CDR2 from the germline V gene are SGHVS and FNYEAQ. The V end lost 4 bases, the J end lost 0 bases, and 18 bases lay between the germline ends. The CDR3: CASSSLHTGRLNTEAFF. The CDR3 bases are TGTGCCAGCAGCTCACTTCACACCGGACGGTTGAACACTGAAGCTTTCTTT.

The V gene is TRBV4-1, the J gene TRBJ1-5, with D possibly matching TRBD1 (5 bases). Looked up from germline, CDR1 is MGHRA and CDR2 is YSYEKL. CDR3 length: 15 residues. Trimming shortened V by 5 bases and J by 0 bases, and 11 bases separated the two germline ends. The CDR3, as DNA: TGCGCCAGCAGCACGCAGGGCTTTAGCAATCAGCCCCAGCATTTT. Its protein is CASSTQGFSNQPQHF.

This chain links TRBV20-1 with TRBJ2-7; D might be TRBD1 (6 bases). The germline V and J ends were trimmed by 2 bases and 5 bases, with 16 bases remaining between them. The germline V gene has CDR1 DFQATT and CDR2 SNEGSKA (reference sequence). The CDR3 covers 14 residues. The CDR3: CSARPYRVVDEQYF. The CDR3 region has the DNA TGCAGTGCTAGACCCTACAGGGTAGTCGACGAGCAGTACTTC.

The chain combines TRBV27 with TRBJ2-7; no clear D. This CDR3 is 15 amino acids long. The germline V gene has CDR1 MNHEY and CDR2 SMNVEV (reference sequence). Trimming left V 6 bases short and J 2 bases short, with 17 bases between. CDR3 protein: CASSLIGSRTYEQYF. The CDR3 DNA reads TGTGCCAGCAGCCTGATAGGGTCCCGTACCTACGAGCAGTACTTC.

The chain joins TRBV12-3 or TRBV12-4 to TRBJ2-1; the D is unclear. The V and J ends lost 6 bases and 0 bases respectively, with 12 bases between them. This CDR3 has 15 residues. Here the CDR3 reads CASRTPLSSYNEQFF. The CDR3 region has the DNA TGTGCCAGCAGAACCCCTCTGAGCTCCTACAATGAGCAGTTCTTC.

There are many counts of this clonotype. The rearrangement joins TRBV6-1 to TRBJ1-1; D might be TRBD1 (6 bases). Between the trimmed V and J ends, which lost 5 bases and 2 bases, there was a span of 12 bases. The germline CDR1 and CDR2 sequences are MNHNS and SASEGT. The CDR3 is made up of 14 amino acids. CDR3 region: CASSIRDKNTEAFF. The CDR3 DNA follows: TGTGCCAGCAGTATCCGGGACAAAAACACTGAAGCTTTCTTT.